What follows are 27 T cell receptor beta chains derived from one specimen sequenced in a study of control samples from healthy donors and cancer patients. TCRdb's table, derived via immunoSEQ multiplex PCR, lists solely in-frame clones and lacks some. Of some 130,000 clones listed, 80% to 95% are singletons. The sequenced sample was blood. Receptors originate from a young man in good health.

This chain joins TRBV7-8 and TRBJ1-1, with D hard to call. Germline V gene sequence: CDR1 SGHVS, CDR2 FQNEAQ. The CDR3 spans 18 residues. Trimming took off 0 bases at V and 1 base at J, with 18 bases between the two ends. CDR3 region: CASSLARVWEFGNTEAFF. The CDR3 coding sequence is TGTGCCAGCAGCTTAGCGAGGGTATGGGAGTTTGGGAACACTGAAGCTTTCTTT.

In DNA, the CDR3 is TGTGCCTGCACTAGTATAGCCTACAATGAGCAGTTCTTC. Translating gives CACTSIAYNEQFF. This rearrangement joins TRBV30 to TRBJ2-1, with D possibly matching TRBD2 (5 bases). V dropped 6 bases and J dropped 2 bases, with 11 bases sitting between them. The germline V gene has CDR1 GTSNPN and CDR2 SVGIG (reference sequence). The CDR3 spans 13 residues.

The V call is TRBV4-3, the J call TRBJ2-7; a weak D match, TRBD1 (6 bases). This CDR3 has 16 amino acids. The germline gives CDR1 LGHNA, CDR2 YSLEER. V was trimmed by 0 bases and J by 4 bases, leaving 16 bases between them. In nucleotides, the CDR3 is TGCGCCAGCAGCCAAGACGCTAACAGGGCCCCATACGAGCAGTACTTC. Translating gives CASSQDANRAPYEQYF.

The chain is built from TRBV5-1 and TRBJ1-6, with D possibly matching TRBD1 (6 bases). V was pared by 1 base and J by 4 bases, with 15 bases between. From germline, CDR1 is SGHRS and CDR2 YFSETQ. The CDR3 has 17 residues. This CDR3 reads CASSLNPMTGYNSPLHF. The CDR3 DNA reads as TGCGCCAGCAGCTTGAACCCTATGACAGGTTATAATTCACCCCTCCACTTT.

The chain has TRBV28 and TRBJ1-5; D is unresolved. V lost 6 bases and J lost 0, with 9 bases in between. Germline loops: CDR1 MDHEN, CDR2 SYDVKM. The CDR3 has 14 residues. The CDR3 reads CASRPSDSNQPQHF. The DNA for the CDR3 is TGTGCCAGCAGGCCATCAGATAGCAATCAGCCCCAGCATTTT.

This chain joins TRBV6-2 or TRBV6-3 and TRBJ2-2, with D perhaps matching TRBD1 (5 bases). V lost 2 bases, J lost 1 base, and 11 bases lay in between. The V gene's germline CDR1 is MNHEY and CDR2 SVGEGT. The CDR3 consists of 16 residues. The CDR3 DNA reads TGTGCCAGCAGTTACAGGGGCGGCGGGAACACCGGGGAGCTGTTTTTT. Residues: CASSYRGGGNTGELFF.

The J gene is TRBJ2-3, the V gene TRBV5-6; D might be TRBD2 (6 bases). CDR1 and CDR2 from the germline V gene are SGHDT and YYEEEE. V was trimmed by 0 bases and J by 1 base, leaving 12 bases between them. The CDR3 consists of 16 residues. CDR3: CASSLGWGDGTDTQYF. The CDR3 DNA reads TGTGCCAGCAGCTTGGGGTGGGGGGACGGCACAGATACGCAGTATTTT.

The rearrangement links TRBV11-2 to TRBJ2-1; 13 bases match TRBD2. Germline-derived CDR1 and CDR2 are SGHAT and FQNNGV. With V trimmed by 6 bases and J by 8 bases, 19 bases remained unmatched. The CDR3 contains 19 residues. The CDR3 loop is CASRTYLTSGRRSADEQFF. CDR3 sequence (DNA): TGTGCCAGCAGAACATATCTGACTAGCGGGAGGCGAAGCGCCGATGAGCAGTTCTTC.

The CDR3 reads CASKLAGLTGELFF. Here the CDR3 DNA reads TGTGCCAGCAAACTAGCGGGACTCACCGGGGAGCTGTTTTTT. This chain connects TRBV2 to TRBJ2-2; 10 nucleotides match TRBD2. V lost 7 bases to trimming and J lost 4 bases; unmatched junction nucleotides: 3. The length of the CDR3 is 14 residues. Per the germline V gene, CDR1 is SNHLY and CDR2 is FYNNEI. Drawing the rest from reference TRBV2 and TRBJ2-2, the complete variable domain is EPEVTQTPSHQVTQMGQEVILRCVPISNHLYFYWYRQILGQKVEFLVSFYNNEISEKSEIFDDQFSVERPDGSNFTLKIRSTKLEDSAMYFCASKLAGLTGELFFGEGSRLTVL.

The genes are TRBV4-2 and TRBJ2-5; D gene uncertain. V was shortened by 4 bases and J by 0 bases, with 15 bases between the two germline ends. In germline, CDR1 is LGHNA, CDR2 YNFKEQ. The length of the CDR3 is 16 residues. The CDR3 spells CASSPQLGLHQETQYF. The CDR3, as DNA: TGTGCCAGCAGCCCTCAATTAGGTCTCCACCAAGAGACCCAGTACTTC.

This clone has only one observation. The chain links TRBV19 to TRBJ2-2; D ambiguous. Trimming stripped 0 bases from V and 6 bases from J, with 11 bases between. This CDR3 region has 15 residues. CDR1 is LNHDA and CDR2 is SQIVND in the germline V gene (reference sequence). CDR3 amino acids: CASSIDLRPPGELFF. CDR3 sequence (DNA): TGTGCCAGTAGTATAGATCTCCGGCCCCCCGGGGAGCTGTTTTTT.

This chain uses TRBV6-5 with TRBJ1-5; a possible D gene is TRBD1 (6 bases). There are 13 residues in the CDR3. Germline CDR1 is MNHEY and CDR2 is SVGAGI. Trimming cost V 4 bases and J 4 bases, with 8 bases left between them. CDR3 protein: CASSLDRNQPQHF. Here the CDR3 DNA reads TGTGCCAGCAGTTTAGACAGGAATCAGCCCCAGCATTTT.

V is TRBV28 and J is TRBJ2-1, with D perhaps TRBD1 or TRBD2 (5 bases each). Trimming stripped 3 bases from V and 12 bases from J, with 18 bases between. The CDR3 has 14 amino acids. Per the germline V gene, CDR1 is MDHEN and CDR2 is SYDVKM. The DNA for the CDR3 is TGTGCCAGCAGTTTCGGGGACGGCTTTGGGGCGCAGTTCTTC. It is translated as CASSFGDGFGAQFF.

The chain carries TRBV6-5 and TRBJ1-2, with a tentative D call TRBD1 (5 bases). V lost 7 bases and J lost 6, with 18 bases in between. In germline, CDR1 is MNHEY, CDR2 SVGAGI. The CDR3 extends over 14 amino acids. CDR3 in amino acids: CASMGPLISDGYTF. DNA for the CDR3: TGTGCCAGCATGGGACCTCTGATATCGGATGGCTACACCTTC.

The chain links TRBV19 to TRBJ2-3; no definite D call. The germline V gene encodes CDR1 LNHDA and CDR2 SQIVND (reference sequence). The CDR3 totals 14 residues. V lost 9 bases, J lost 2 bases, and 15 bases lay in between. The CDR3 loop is CASREYINTDTQYF. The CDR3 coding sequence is TGTGCCAGCCGAGAATATATTAACACAGATACGCAGTATTTT.

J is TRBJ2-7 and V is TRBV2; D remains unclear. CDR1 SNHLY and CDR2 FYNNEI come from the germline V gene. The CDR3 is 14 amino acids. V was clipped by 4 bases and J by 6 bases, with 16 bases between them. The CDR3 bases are TGTGCCAGCAGTGCTATGATTATTTTGGGCGAGCAGTACTTC. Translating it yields CASSAMIILGEQYF.

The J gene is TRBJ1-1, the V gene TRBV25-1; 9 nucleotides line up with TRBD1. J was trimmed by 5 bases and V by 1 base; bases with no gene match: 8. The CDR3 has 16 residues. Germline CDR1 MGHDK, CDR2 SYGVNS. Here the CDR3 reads CASSEFKQGAETEAFF. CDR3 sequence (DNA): TGTGCCAGCAGTGAATTTAAACAGGGGGCGGAAACTGAAGCTTTCTTT.

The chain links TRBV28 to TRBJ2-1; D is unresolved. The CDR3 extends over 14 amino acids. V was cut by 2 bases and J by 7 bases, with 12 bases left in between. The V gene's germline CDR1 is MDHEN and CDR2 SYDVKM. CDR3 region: CASSLPGPVNEQFF. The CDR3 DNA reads TGTGCCAGCAGTTTACCCGGCCCGGTGAATGAGCAGTTCTTC.

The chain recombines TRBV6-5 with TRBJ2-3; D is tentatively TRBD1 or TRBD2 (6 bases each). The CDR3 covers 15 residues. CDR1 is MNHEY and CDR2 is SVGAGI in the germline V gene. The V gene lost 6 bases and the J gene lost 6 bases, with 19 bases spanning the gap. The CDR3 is CASRQDPGGPDTQYF. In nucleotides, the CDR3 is TGTGCCAGCAGGCAGGACCCTGGGGGGCCGGATACGCAGTATTTT.

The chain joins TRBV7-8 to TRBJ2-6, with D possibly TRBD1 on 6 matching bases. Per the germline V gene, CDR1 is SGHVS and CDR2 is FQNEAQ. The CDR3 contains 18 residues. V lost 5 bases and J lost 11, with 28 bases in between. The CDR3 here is CASSTRGFTHKVGHVLTF. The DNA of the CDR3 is TGTGCCAGCAGCACAAGGGGGTTTACCCACAAAGTCGGGCACGTCCTGACTTTC. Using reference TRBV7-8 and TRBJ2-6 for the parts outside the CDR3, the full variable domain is GAGVSQSPRYKVAKRGQDVALRCDPISGHVSLFWYQQALGQGPEFLTYFQNEAQLDKSGLPSDRFFAERPEGSVSTLKIQRTQQEDSAVYLCASSTRGFTHKVGHVLTFGAGSRLTVL.

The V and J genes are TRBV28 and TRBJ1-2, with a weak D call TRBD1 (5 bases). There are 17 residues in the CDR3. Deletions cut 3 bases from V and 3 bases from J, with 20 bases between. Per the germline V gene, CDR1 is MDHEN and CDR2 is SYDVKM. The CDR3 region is CASSFEGAQALYYGYTF. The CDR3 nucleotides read TGTGCCAGCAGTTTTGAGGGAGCACAGGCGCTCTACTATGGCTACACCTTC.

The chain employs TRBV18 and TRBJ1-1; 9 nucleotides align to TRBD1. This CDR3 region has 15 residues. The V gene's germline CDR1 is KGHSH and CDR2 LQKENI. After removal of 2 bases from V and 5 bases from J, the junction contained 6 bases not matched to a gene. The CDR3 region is CASSPGTGRLTEAFF. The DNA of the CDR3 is TGTGCCAGCTCACCAGGGACAGGGAGATTGACTGAAGCTTTCTTT.

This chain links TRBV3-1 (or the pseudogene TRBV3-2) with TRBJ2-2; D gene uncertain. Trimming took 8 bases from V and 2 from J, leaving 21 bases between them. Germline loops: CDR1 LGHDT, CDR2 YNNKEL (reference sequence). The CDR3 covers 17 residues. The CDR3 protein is CASSKAGFGRNTGELFF. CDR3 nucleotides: TGTGCCAGCTCAAAGGCAGGATTTGGACGAAACACCGGGGAGCTGTTTTTT.

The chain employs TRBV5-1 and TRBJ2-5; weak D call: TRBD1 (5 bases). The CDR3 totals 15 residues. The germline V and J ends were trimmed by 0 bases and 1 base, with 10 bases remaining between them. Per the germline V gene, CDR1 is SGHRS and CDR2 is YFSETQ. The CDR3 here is CASSLETVSQETQYF. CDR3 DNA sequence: TGCGCCAGCAGCTTGGAGACAGTCAGCCAAGAGACCCAGTACTTC.

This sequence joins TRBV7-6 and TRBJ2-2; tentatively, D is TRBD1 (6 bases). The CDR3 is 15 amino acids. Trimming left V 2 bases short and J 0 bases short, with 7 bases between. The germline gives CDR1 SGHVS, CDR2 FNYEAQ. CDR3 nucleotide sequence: TGTGCCAGCAGCTTAAAGGGGGCGAACACCGGGGAGCTGTTTTTT. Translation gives CASSLKGANTGELFF.

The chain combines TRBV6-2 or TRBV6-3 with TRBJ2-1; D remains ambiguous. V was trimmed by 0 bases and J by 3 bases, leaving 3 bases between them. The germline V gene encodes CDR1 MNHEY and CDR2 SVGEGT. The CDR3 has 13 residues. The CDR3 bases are TGTGCCAGCAGTTACTCAAACTACAATGAGCAGTTCTTC. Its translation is CASSYSNYNEQFF.

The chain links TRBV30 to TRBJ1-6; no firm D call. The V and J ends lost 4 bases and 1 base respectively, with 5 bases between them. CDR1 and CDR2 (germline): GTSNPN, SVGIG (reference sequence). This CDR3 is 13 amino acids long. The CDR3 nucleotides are TGTGCCTGGACGAGGTCCTATAATTCACCCCTCCACTTT. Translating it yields CAWTRSYNSPLHF.